Ten or more counts support the clone carrying this TCR beta chain. This record belongs to a study of identical twins. Germline values: CDR1 DFQATT, CDR2 SNEGSKA (reference sequence). The CDR3 has 13 residues. V was cut by 6 bases and J by 3 bases, with 15 bases left in between. From the 5' RACE reads, TCRdb called clonotypes with MiXCR, one entry per CDR3 protein. The table includes about 660,000 distinct CDR3 sequences, 8.6% detected once. The same sample was also studied in work on yellow fever vaccine responses in identical twins.

The sequencing input was PBMCs. This chain links TRBV20-1 with TRBJ2-7; tentative D call: TRBD1 (6 bases). The sequence was collected from a woman between 18 and 30 years old in good health. CDR3 region: CSARTAILYEQYF. CDR3 DNA sequence: TGCAGTGCCCGGACAGCCATCCTCTACGAGCAGTACTTC.